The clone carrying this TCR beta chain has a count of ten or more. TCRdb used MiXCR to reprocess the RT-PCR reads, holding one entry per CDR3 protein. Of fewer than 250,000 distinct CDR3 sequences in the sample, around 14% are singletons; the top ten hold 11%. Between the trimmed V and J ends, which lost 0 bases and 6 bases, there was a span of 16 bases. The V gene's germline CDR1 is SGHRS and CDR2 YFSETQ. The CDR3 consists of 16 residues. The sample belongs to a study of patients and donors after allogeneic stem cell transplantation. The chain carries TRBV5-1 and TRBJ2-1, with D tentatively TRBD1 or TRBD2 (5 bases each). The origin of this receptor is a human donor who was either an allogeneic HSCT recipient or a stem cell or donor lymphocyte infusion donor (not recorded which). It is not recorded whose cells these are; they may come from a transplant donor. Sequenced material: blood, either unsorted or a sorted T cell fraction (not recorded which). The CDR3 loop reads CASSLVSGRGLNEQFF. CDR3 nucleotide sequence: TGCGCCAGCAGCTTGGTATCGGGACGGGGCCTCAATGAGCAGTTCTTC.